Listed below are T cell receptor beta chains from one sample, sequenced in a study of OX40 agonist ivuxolimab in advanced cancers. Some clones are missing from TCRdb's copy, which holds only in-frame ones; the method was immunoSEQ multiplex PCR. The table has some 80,000 clones, 84% seen once. The specimen was CD4+ or CD8+ T cells sorted from blood, collected in a trial of the OX40 agonist ivuxolimab. These TCRs come from an adult with an advanced solid tumor such as melanoma, head and neck, liver or kidney cancer. Both conserved end residues are part of each CDR3. Fields, in order: D gene, V gene, clone size, J gene, CDR3 DNA, CDR3 protein. A D gene is named only where the DNA matches it firmly. Clone size appears in some rows only: once, few, many, or a class for an expanded clone.

d_gene: TRBD2; v_gene: TRBV11-2; abundance: .; j_gene: TRBJ2-3; CDR3nt: TGTGCCAGCAGCGAAAGTCATGGGCTAGCGGGGGCACGAACAGATACGCAGTATTTT; CDR3aa: CASSESHGLAGARTDTQYF
d_gene: .; v_gene: TRBV2; abundance: .; j_gene: TRBJ2-3; CDR3nt: TGTGCCAGCAGTGAGTTTGGCGTTTCTAGCACAGATACGCAGTATTTT; CDR3aa: CASSEFGVSSTDTQYF
d_gene: .; v_gene: TRBV27; abundance: once; j_gene: TRBJ2-7; CDR3nt: TGTGCCAGCAGTGTCACACAGACTAGCTCCTACGAGCAGTACTTC; CDR3aa: CASSVTQTSSYEQYF
d_gene: TRBD1; v_gene: TRBV7-9; abundance: .; j_gene: TRBJ2-7; CDR3nt: TGTGCCAGCAGCTCCACAGACAGGGGGAGCTCCTACGAGCAGTACTTC; CDR3aa: CASSSTDRGSSYEQYF
d_gene: .; v_gene: TRBV6-1; abundance: once; j_gene: TRBJ1-1; CDR3nt: TGTGCCAGCAGTACATTAAATGCGGGAAAAGCTTTCTTT; CDR3aa: CASSTLNAGKAFF
d_gene: TRBD1; v_gene: TRBV7-2; abundance: .; j_gene: TRBJ2-7; CDR3nt: TGTGCCAGCAGTCCTTCCGGGACAGGTCGCCACGAGCAGTACTTC; CDR3aa: CASSPSGTGRHEQYF
d_gene: TRBD1; v_gene: TRBV5-4; abundance: .; j_gene: TRBJ1-2; CDR3nt: TGTGCCAGCAGTTCCCGGGACAGGGTCTTTGGCTACACCTTC; CDR3aa: CASSSRDRVFGYTF
d_gene: .; v_gene: TRBV15; abundance: .; j_gene: TRBJ2-5; CDR3nt: TGTGCCACCAGCAGAGATCCCAAAGAGACCCAGTACTTC; CDR3aa: CATSRDPKETQYF
d_gene: .; v_gene: TRBV30; abundance: .; j_gene: TRBJ2-7; CDR3nt: TGTGCCTGGAGTGTGGACCGGTACGAGCAGTACTTC; CDR3aa: CAWSVDRYEQYF
d_gene: .; v_gene: TRBV9; abundance: .; j_gene: TRBJ1-1; CDR3nt: TGTGCCAGCAGCGTAAGGTTGGGTGATGAAGCTTTCTTT; CDR3aa: CASSVRLGDEAFF
d_gene: TRBD2; v_gene: TRBV11-2; abundance: .; j_gene: TRBJ2-1; CDR3nt: TGTGCCAGCAGCTTAGATAGCGGGGGGGCTGGGAATGAGCAGTTCTTC; CDR3aa: CASSLDSGGAGNEQFF